This T cell receptor beta chain was observed in a study of shared clonotypes between healthy human individuals (dated by TCRdb to 2018 to 2020). Some background on the complete study: The cohort included three men and a couple of women between 18 and 49 years of age. Libraries were prepared and TCR repertoires were sequenced by different laboratories using diverse techniques, in order to increase sequencing depth and limit assay-specific biases. Each donor's leukapheresis produced roughly between roughly 0.85 and 10 billion PBMCs. Per donor, three plates each were used for CD4 naive and CD4 memory, two for CD8 naive, and one for CD8 memory. The study deeply sequenced blood TCR repertoires of about 5 healthy adults to estimate repertoire size and the extent of clonotype sharing between individuals.

TCR CDR3 regions were amplified from genomic DNA by multiplex PCR using the deep immunoSEQ assay. For each cell subset, the extracted genomic DNA was distributed evenly across all wells of several immunoSEQ 96-well plates, and each plate served as one replicate. For sorted subsets, approximately 190 ng of genomic DNA, equivalent to roughly 33,000 T cell genomes, went into each replicate PCR. The purified libraries were quantified using a Qubit 3.0 fluorometer, sized with a Bioanalyzer 2100, and then quantified again using the KAPA Library Quantification kit. A separate single-read 150-cycle Illumina NextSeq 550 flow cell was used to sequence each immunoSEQ 96-well plate. The study's own analysis went as follows. Because only junctional sequences without quality scores were contained in the immunoSEQ output, filtering matching that applied to full-length reads could not be performed. Sequences were annotated with PyIR, a Python wrapper for IgBLAST v1.9, and V/J genes and CDR3 were assigned using IMGT germline references. Reads were removed for weak V/J assignments (E-value above 1e-6), missing CDR3, stop codons, out-of-frame junctions, or ambiguous translated residues. V3J clonotypes were defined by identical inferred V gene, J gene, and CDR3 amino acid sequence. To compute the percentage overlap between repertoires, the number of shared unique clonotypes was divided by the size of the smaller repertoire. Richness of each repertoire was evaluated using RTK rarefaction, the Chao1 estimator, and Recon v2.1 estimates of unobserved clonotypes. Generation probabilities for all TCRbeta clonotypes obtained by the gDNA method from four donors were computed using OLGA. TCRdb obtained this table from immuneACCESS and retained in-frame rearrangements with V and J assigned. These tables miss some clones; where compared with another copy, unresolved V genes account for less than half of the shortfall, and the remainder is unexplained. D and trimming come from the DNA, and the V and J calls and clone size come from that table. Recorded for this sample are around 1.9 million clones; just over 90% of them occurred a single time. The top ten clonotypes cover more than 1.5% of the sample.

From the germline V gene, CDR1 is ENHRY and CDR2 is SYGVKD. Trimming at the junction amounts to 3 bases on V and 4 bases on J, and the germline ends lie 21 bases apart. Measured from the cysteine to the phenylalanine, the CDR3 is 17 residues long. Only CDR3 DNA is held: 51 bases, read in frame from base 1. What the study reported, not specific to this receptor: Compared with non-shared clonotypes, the clonotypes found in all four sorted-subset donors had higher generation probabilities. Sampling was restricted to blood, and TCR repertoires in tissue are likely to differ from TCR repertoires in blood. Because the study included only a small number of donors, the genetic and exposure-history diversity represented was limited. Naive subsets generally had larger estimated clonotype richness than memory subsets did. Pairwise subsampling indicated that sequencing depth was expected to affect the degree of clonotype sharing among donors. Even with the large sequencing depth, rarefaction of the sorted-subset datasets indicated that sequencing was incomplete. Approximately 5% of naive CD4, 3.5% of naive CD8, around 2.3% of memory CD4, and roughly 0.4% of memory CD8 clonotypes were shared across several donors.

A word on this clone: The target of this receptor is not known. Per-base qualities were not stored, and no clone one base away is much larger.

CD8 naive samples consisted of CD45RO-negative cells that were positively selected for CCR7, yielding a CD45RA+CCR7+ population without TemRA cells. The donors were healthy, HIV-negative adults with no recently reported acute infections or vaccinations. Only Caucasian adults living in Nashville, Tennessee, USA were represented among the donors. Blood was collected by leukapheresis, and PBMCs were isolated by Ficoll-Histopaque density gradient centrifugation and then cryopreserved in liquid nitrogen vapor phase. Purity and quantity of every magnetically sorted T cell population were checked by analytical flow cytometry. Each sorted fraction had its genomic DNA isolated and then quantified by UV absorbance on a Nanodrop 2000c.

This sequence uses TRBV10-3 and TRBJ1-1; the D gene is possibly TRBD1, with 5 bases matching. The clonotype originates from a man between 18 and 29 years old in good health. Some clones in this sample may be carry-over from other donors' samples. The sequencing input was naive CD8+ T cells from PBMCs. The sample's cell subset or site, from its label and the paper: CD45RA+CCR7+. The CDR3 protein is CAISDDNRRLQSTEAFF. The DNA is as follows: TGTGCCATCAGTGACGACAACAGGAGGTTACAGAGCACTGAAGCTTTCTTT.